One and the same sample provided the 14 T cell receptor beta chains below, sequenced in a study of blood T cell repertoires in COVID-19. Sequenced by immunoSEQ multiplex PCR; TCRdb stores in-frame clones only, minus some. The table shows about 110,000 clones, with about four fifths occurring only once. The sequenced sample was peripheral blood. These receptors all come from a woman in her 70s with acute or convalescent COVID-19.

V gene TRBV7-2 combines with J gene TRBJ2-5, with 8 bases matching TRBD2. V shed 6 bases, J shed 10 bases, and the junction held 13 bases outside the gene matches. CDR1 SGHTA and CDR2 FQGNSA come from the germline V gene. The CDR3 extends over 14 amino acids. CDR3 sequence (DNA): TGTGCCAGCAGATCTAGTCACGCGGGGGGTATCCAGTACTTC. This gives the protein CASRSSHAGGIQYF.

The gene calls are TRBV5-1 and TRBJ2-1, with TRBD1 as a possible D gene (5 bases). Trimming stripped 0 bases from V and 4 bases from J, with 8 bases between. This CDR3 has 14 residues. Germline CDR1 SGHRS, CDR2 YFSETQ. CDR3 sequence: CASSLVGAYNEQFF. The DNA for the CDR3 is TGCGCCAGCAGCTTGGTTGGGGCTTACAATGAGCAGTTCTTC.

The DNA of the CDR3 is TGTGCCAGTAGCCCCATGGGCAGGTCAACCTCCTACGAGCAGTACTTC. Its protein is CASSPMGRSTSYEQYF. The chain employs TRBV19 and TRBJ2-7; D not resolved. Looked up from germline, CDR1 is LNHDA and CDR2 is SQIVND (reference sequence). The V and J ends lost 6 bases and 0 bases respectively, with 18 bases between them. This CDR3 contains 16 residues.

V and J are TRBV7-2 and TRBJ1-1; D is unresolved. The V gene lost 5 bases and the J gene lost 4 bases, with 14 bases spanning the gap. The CDR3 is 14 amino acids. The germline V gene encodes CDR1 SGHTA and CDR2 FQGNSA. The CDR3 coding sequence is TGTGCCAGCAGCCCTTCTCGGGGAGGCACTGAAGCTTTCTTT. It is translated as CASSPSRGGTEAFF.

The V call is TRBV5-6, the J call TRBJ1-6; D gene unclear. The V end was cut by 0 bases, the J end by 7 bases, with 8 bases between. This CDR3 has 14 residues. Per germline, CDR1 SGHDT and CDR2 YYEEEE. The CDR3 loop is CASSLVSGNSPLHF. Here the CDR3 DNA reads TGTGCCAGCAGCTTGGTGTCAGGCAATTCACCCCTCCACTTT.

V and J are TRBV5-1 and TRBJ1-1; D ambiguous. The CDR3 totals 15 residues. Germline assignment: CDR1 SGHRS and CDR2 YFSETQ. Deletions cut 1 base from V and 1 base from J, with 11 bases between. In DNA form, the CDR3 reads TGCGCCAGCAGCTTGCTCGCAGGCCCGAACACTGAAGCTTTCTTT. Protein product: CASSLLAGPNTEAFF.

The V and J genes are TRBV4-1 and TRBJ2-3; TRBD2 might be the D (5 bases). The CDR3 extends over 21 amino acids. Trimming took 0 bases from V and 8 from J, leaving 33 bases between them. CDR1 and CDR2 (germline): MGHRA, YSYEKL. DNA for the CDR3: TGCGCCAGCAGCCAAGATCCCCTGAAGTCTCGTCGGTCTAGCCCATTATCTACGCAGTATTTT. Residues: CASSQDPLKSRRSSPLSTQYF.

The chain joins TRBV7-9 to TRBJ1-3; 9 nucleotides agree with TRBD1. The CDR3 contains 15 residues. Looked up from germline, CDR1 is SEHNR and CDR2 is FQNEAQ (reference sequence). After removal of 5 bases from V and 4 bases from J, the junction contained 6 bases not matched to a gene. The chain's CDR3 is CASSRDRVGGNTIYF. The CDR3, as DNA: TGTGCCAGCAGCCGGGACAGGGTAGGAGGAAACACCATATATTTT.

The CDR3 bases are TGTGCCAGCAGCTTAACCGGGACAATAATGGCCGGGGAGCTGTTTTTT. Encoded protein: CASSLTGTIMAGELFF. The chain has TRBV7-3 and TRBJ2-2; D is possibly TRBD1 (6 bases). The V and J ends lost 0 bases and 6 bases respectively, with 14 bases between them. CDR1 SGHTA and CDR2 FQGTGA come from the germline V gene. The CDR3 sequence is 16 residues long.

The count of this clone is one. The chain recombines TRBV5-4 with TRBJ2-3, with a tentative D call TRBD2 (6 bases). The CDR3 loop spans 16 amino acids. Trimming removed 0 bases from V and 2 bases from J, with 13 bases in between. Germline V gene data show CDR1 as SGHNT and CDR2 as YYREEE (reference sequence). Here the CDR3 reads CASSLVQAGSTDTQYF. CDR3 DNA: TGTGCCAGCAGCTTGGTTCAGGCGGGATCCACAGATACGCAGTATTTT.

The V gene is TRBV4-2, the J gene TRBJ2-1, with TRBD2 as a possible D gene (6 bases). CDR3 length: 15 residues. The V gene's germline CDR1 is LGHNA and CDR2 YNFKEQ. Trimming removed 4 bases at V and 3 bases at J, with 13 bases between. Here the CDR3 reads CASSLRTIDYNEQFF. CDR3 DNA: TGTGCCAGCAGCCTTAGGACTATCGACTACAATGAGCAGTTCTTC.

The rearrangement uses TRBV6-5 and TRBJ2-3; 7 nucleotides align to TRBD1. The V and J ends lost 8 bases and 4 bases, in that order; junction bases with no gene match: 6. Germline CDR1 MNHEY, CDR2 SVGAGI. The CDR3 has 13 residues. The CDR3 DNA is TGTGCCAGCTCCGGACAGGAGGCAGATACGCAGTATTTT. It translates to CASSGQEADTQYF.

CDR3 DNA sequence: TGTGCCAGCAGTGAACCAGGTCGGCATGAGCAGTTCTTC. It is translated as CASSEPGRHEQFF. This sequence joins TRBV25-1 and TRBJ2-1, with unresolved D. The CDR3 spans 13 residues. V dropped 2 bases and J dropped 8 bases, with 10 bases sitting between them. The germline gives CDR1 MGHDK, CDR2 SYGVNS.

The rearrangement links TRBV7-6 to TRBJ2-2; 7 nucleotides align to TRBD2. The germline V gene has CDR1 SGHVS and CDR2 FNYEAQ. The CDR3 sequence is 17 residues long. The V segment lost 4 bases and the J segment 4 bases; nucleotides outside the gene matches: 12. In DNA form, the CDR3 reads TGTGCCAGCAGCTACGCGGCACGGGGGGTGTCCACCGGGGAGCTGTTTTTT. Translation gives CASSYAARGVSTGELFF.